This record concerns one TCR beta chain sequence. As yet, its antigen is unknown. These data are taken from a study of T cells in Graves' hyperthyroidism and ophthalmopathy. Study-wide findings and caveats: Most clonotypes that expanded in the thyroid above 0.001 also showed up in blood.

Germline CDR1 and CDR2: MDHEN and SYDVKM. The length of the CDR3 is 13 residues. With 7 bases clipped from V and 4 bases from J, the junction kept 5 bases outside the gene matches. Amplified regions were TCR beta CDR3 sequences from RNA transcripts. Using the HTBI primer set, a first-round RT-PCR was run on the TCR CDR3. TCRdb re-derived calls from the multiplex PCR reads in MiXCR, one entry per CDR3 protein. The data show about 600,000 distinct CDR3 sequences, more than 15% seen once. Out of over 7.5 ml of fresh peripheral blood came the PBMCs. Input material: blood. The receptor was derived from a woman aged 40 to 49 with Graves' ophthalmopathy. The rearrangement links TRBV28 to TRBJ2-3; TRBD2 agrees at 7 bases. The CDR3: CASTTGGPDTQYF. The CDR3, as DNA: TGTGCCAGCACCACGGGAGGCCCAGATACGCAGTATTTT.